Listed below are T cell receptor beta chains from one sample, sequenced in a study of T cells in Graves' hyperthyroidism and ophthalmopathy. Using its own MiXCR run on the multiplex PCR reads, TCRdb lists one record per CDR3 protein. The data contain approximately 610,000 distinct CDR3 sequences, approximately 16% of them seen just once; the ten biggest clones take up 15% to 20%. The sequencing input was blood. Receptor source: a young woman with Graves' hyperthyroidism. Each CDR3 is given with its conserved first and last residue. A D gene is named only where the DNA matches it firmly. Expanded clones are given a class, and other clones once, few, many or no size at all.

cdr3_length j_call clone_size v_call d_call cdr3_aa cdr3_nt
15 TRBJ2-1 many TRBV7-9 - CASSRSSGGGNEQFF TGTGCCAGCAGCCGAAGTTCAGGTGGGGGCAATGAGCAGTTCTTC
14 TRBJ2-1 many TRBV6-1 - CASSRGPPGNEQFF TGTGCCAGCTCCCGAGGTCCGCCGGGGAATGAGCAGTTCTTC
16 TRBJ2-3 - TRBV6-4 - CAISYARPGETDTQYF TGTGCCATCAGCTATGCCCGGCCTGGAGAAACAGATACGCAGTATTTT
18 TRBJ2-1 many TRBV7-2 TRBD2 CASSSYPQPGGSYNEQFF TGTGCCAGCAGCTCGTACCCTCAGCCGGGAGGCTCCTACAATGAGCAGTTCTTC
15 TRBJ2-3 - TRBV12-3/TRBV12-4 TRBD2 CASSYRGRGADTQYF TGTGCCAGCAGTTACCGCGGGAGAGGCGCAGATACGCAGTATTTT
14 TRBJ2-2 few TRBV20-1 - CSARSPLGPGELFF TGCAGTGCTAGATCTCCTTTAGGGCCCGGGGAGCTGTTTTTT
13 TRBJ2-2 - TRBV29-1 - CSVVDEGRWELFF TGCAGCGTTGTGGACGAAGGGAGGTGGGAGCTGTTTTTT
15 TRBJ2-1 few TRBV7-2 - CASSSGGMSYNEQFF TGTGCCAGCAGCTCGGGCGGGATGTCCTACAATGAGCAGTTCTTC
15 TRBJ1-6 - TRBV19 - CASSIRSGVGSPLHF TGTGCCAGTAGTATACGGTCTGGGGTGGGCTCACCCCTCCACTTT
14 TRBJ2-1 few TRBV11-3 TRBD2 CASSLGLAGTEQFF TGTGCCAGCAGTTTGGGACTAGCGGGAACGGAGCAGTTCTTC